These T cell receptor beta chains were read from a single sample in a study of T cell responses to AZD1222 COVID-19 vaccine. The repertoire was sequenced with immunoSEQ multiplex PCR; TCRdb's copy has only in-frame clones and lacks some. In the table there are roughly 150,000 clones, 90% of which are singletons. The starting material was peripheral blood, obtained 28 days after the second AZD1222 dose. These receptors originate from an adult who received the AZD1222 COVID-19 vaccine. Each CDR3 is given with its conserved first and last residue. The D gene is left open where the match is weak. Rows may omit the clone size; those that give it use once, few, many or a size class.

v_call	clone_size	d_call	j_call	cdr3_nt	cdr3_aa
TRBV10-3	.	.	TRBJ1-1	TGTGCCATCAGCCCCAATCAGGACAGAGAAGCTTTCTTT	CAISPNQDREAFF
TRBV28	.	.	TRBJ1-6	TGTGCCAGCAGTTCGGGACATTATAATTCACCCCTCCACTTT	CASSSGHYNSPLHF
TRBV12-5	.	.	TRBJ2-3	TGTGCTAGTGGGTCCAGGGAAATCACAGATACGCAGTATTTT	CASGSREITDTQYF
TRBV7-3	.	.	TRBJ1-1	TGTGCCAGCAGCTTAAATGGAGGCAGGGCGAACACTGAAGCTTTCTTT	CASSLNGGRANTEAFF
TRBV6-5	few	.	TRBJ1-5	TGTGCCAGCAGTTACTCTGGGGATACGTGGCAGCCCCAGCATTTT	CASSYSGDTWQPQHF
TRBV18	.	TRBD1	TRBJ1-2	TGTGCCAGCTCACCGGCGGGACAGGCAAACTATGGCTACACCTTC	CASSPAGQANYGYTF
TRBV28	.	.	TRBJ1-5	TGTGCCAGCAGTTTATTAGGCCAGCCCCAGCATTTT	CASSLLGQPQHF
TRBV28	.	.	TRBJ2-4	TGTGCCAGCAGTTTAACCGGGTTTGGAAACATTCAGTACTTC	CASSLTGFGNIQYF
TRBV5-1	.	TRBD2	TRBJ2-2	TGCGCCAGCAGCACGACTAGCGGGAGGGCGTGGACCGGGGAGCTGTTTTTT	CASSTTSGRAWTGELFF
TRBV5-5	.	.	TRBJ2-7	TGTGCCAGCAGCTTTGGTAGGGGCGCCTACGAGCAGTACTTC	CASSFGRGAYEQYF
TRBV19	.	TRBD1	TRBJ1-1	TGTGCCAGTAGGTCAGAGGGACAGACGAACACTGAAGCTTTCTTT	CASRSEGQTNTEAFF
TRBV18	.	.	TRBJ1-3	TGTGCCAGCTCACCAATCGCGGCACTCTCTGGAAACACCATATATTTT	CASSPIAALSGNTIYF
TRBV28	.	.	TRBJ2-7	TGTGCCAGCAGTCGAGCCGCCGGACACCCCTACGAGCAGTACTTC	CASSRAAGHPYEQYF
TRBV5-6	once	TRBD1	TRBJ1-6	TGTGCCAGCAGCTTGGTGGGACAGGCAAGGGCGTACTCCCTCCACTTT	CASSLVGQARAYSLHF
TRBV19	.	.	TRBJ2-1	TGTGCCAGTAAACAGGGCTCCTACAATGAGCAGTTCTTC	CASKQGSYNEQFF
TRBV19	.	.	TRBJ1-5	TGTGATACAAGGCGGGGAAATCAGCCCCAGCATTTT	CDTRRGNQPQHF
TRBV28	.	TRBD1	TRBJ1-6	TGTGCCAGCAAGCCCAGGGACAGCAGGAATTCACCCCTCCACTTT	CASKPRDSRNSPLHF
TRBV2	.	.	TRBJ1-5	TGTGCCTACACAACGTCGGTGGAGGAGCCCCAGCATTTT	CAYTTSVEEPQHF
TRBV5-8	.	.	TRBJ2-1	TGTGCCAGCAGCCCCCGTGGGGTCGGTGAGAATGAGCAGTTCTTC	CASSPRGVGENEQFF
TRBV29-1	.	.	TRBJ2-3	TGCAGCGTCGCCACTACAGGGGAGGGAGATACGCAGTATTTT	CSVATTGEGDTQYF
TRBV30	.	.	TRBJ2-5	TGTGCCTGGAGGCGGGACACTCAAGAGACCCAGTACTTC	CAWRRDTQETQYF
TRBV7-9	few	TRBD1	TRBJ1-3	TGTGCCAGCAGCTTAGCCAGGGGGGGCGGAAACACCATATATTTT	CASSLARGGGNTIYF
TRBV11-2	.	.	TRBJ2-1	TGTGCCAGCACCCGAAGGGGACGGTCGCAGGAGCAGTTCTTC	CASTRRGRSQEQFF
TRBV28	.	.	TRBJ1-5	TGTGCCAGCAGTGACGTCGCCCGGACAAGGACTTATAGCAATCAGCCCCAGCATTTT	CASSDVARTRTYSNQPQHF
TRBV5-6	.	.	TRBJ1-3	TGTGCCAGCAGCTTGGATCCCCGCACATCTGGAAACACCATATATTTT	CASSLDPRTSGNTIYF
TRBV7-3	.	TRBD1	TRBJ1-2	TGTGCCAGCAGCTTGGGTGGACAGGGCACCTATGGCTACACCTTC	CASSLGGQGTYGYTF
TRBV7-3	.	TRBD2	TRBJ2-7	TGTGCCAGCAGCTTAGGGGGGACTAGACGAGGCGAGCAGTACTTC	CASSLGGTRRGEQYF
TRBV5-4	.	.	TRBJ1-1	TGTGCCAGCAGCTTGGCCCCAACCATGAACACTGAAGCTTTCTTT	CASSLAPTMNTEAFF
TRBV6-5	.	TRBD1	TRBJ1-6	TGTGCCAGCAGTTCCGGGACAGGAGGGACACCCCTCCACTTT	CASSSGTGGTPLHF
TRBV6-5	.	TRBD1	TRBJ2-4	TGTGCCAGCAGTTATCGACAGGGTAGAGACATTCAGTACTTC	CASSYRQGRDIQYF
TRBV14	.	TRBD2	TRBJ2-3	TGTGCCAGCAGCCAAGTGCACGGGGGGGCAGATACGCAGTATTTT	CASSQVHGGADTQYF
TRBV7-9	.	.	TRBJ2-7	TGTGCCAGCAGCCCGGGACTGAACTCCTACGAGCAGTACTTC	CASSPGLNSYEQYF
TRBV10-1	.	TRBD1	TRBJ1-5	TGCGCCAGCAGTGTCCGGGACAGGGTAAGCAATCAGCCCCAGCATTTT	CASSVRDRVSNQPQHF
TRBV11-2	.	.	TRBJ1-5	TGTGCCAGCAGCTTAGGGGCAGGGCTCAATCAGCCCCAGCATTTT	CASSLGAGLNQPQHF
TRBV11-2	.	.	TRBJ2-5	TGTGCCAGCAGCTCTTTAGCGAGCCAGACCCAGTACTTC	CASSSLASQTQYF
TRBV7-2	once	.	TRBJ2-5	TGTGCCAGCAGCCCATTCGGGGCTCCAGAGACCCAGTACTTC	CASSPFGAPETQYF
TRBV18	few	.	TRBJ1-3	TGTGCCAGCTCATCGGCCGGGACGGTTGGAAACACCATATATTTT	CASSSAGTVGNTIYF
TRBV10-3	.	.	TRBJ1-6	TGTGCCATCAGTGAATGGAACTATATGGGTTCACCCCTCCACTTT	CAISEWNYMGSPLHF
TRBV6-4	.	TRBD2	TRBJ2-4	TGTGCCAGCCTCGTCAGGGAGGGCAAAAACATTCAGTACTTC	CASLVREGKNIQYF
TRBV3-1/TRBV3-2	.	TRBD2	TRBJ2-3	TGTGCCAGCAGCCTAAGAATAGGGACTAGCGGGGGGGATACGCAGTATTTT	CASSLRIGTSGGDTQYF
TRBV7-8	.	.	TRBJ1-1	TGTGCCAGCAGCTTAGCATCACCGAACACTGAAGCTTTCTTT	CASSLASPNTEAFF
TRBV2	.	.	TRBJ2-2	TGTGCCAGCAGGGTGGGGTTATCACGGGGGGCCCGTACCGGGGAGCTGTTTTTT	CASRVGLSRGARTGELFF
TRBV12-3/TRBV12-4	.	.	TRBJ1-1	TGTGCCAGCAGTCTTACCGAGAACACTGAAGCTTTCTTT	CASSLTENTEAFF
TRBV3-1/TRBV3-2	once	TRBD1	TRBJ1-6	TGTGCCAGCAGCGTCCGGGACAGGGTGTATTTAGATTCACCCCTCCACTTT	CASSVRDRVYLDSPLHF
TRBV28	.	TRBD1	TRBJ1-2	TGTGCCAGCAGCCTGACAGGGGACGGCTACACCTTC	CASSLTGDGYTF
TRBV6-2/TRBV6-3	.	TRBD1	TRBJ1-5	TGTGCCAGCAGCTCGATCGTCGGACAGGATAGCAATCAGCCCCAGCATTTT	CASSSIVGQDSNQPQHF
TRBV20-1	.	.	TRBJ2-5	TGCAGTGCTAACCCGCAAGAGACCCAGTACTTC	CSANPQETQYF
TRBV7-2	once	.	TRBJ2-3	TGTGCCAGCAGCCCCCAGGGGCAGAACACAGATACGCAGTATTTT	CASSPQGQNTDTQYF
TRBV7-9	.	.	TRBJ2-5	TGTGCCAGCAGCTCCCAAAGAGTGACAGCGAAAGAGACCCAGTACTTC	CASSSQRVTAKETQYF
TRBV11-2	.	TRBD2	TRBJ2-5	TGTGCCAGCAGCTTGGTTCTAGCGGGGGACTCGGGGACCCAGTACTTC	CASSLVLAGDSGTQYF
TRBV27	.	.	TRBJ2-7	TGTGCCAGCAGGCTCGAGGGGGGGGGCCTCTACGAGCAGTACTTC	CASRLEGGGLYEQYF
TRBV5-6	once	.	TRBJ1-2	TGTGCCAGCAGCCCCGGGGTATACGGCTACACCTTC	CASSPGVYGYTF
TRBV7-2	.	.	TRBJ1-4	TGTGCCAGCAGCTTAGTGTCAAATGAAAAACTGTTTTTT	CASSLVSNEKLFF
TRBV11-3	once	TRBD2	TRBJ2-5	TGTGCCAGCAGCCCGGGGGGGACTAGCGGCCAAGAGACCCAGTACTTC	CASSPGGTSGQETQYF